The present T cell receptor beta chain was sequenced within a study of cytomegalovirus exposure and HLA in healthy donors. Study observations and caveats: A missense variant in DCLRE1C was later tied to TCR beta V- and J-gene trimming. TRBV6-2, TRBV6-3 and some other V segments were unresolvable in 87-base-pair reads.

Each donor was healthy, and each was a bone marrow donor. Vbeta (60) and Jbeta (13) primers were used in the PCR. The protocol was immunoSEQ multiplex PCR, while the TCRdb copy is restricted to in-frame clones and leaves out a portion. Here the sample spans 150,000 to 200,000 clones, roughly 80% being singletons. Concerning this clone: What it binds is unknown.

Trimming stripped 4 bases from V and 4 bases from J, with 10 bases between. The CDR3 contains 13 residues. Per germline, CDR1 SQVTM and CDR2 ANQGSEA. Material: PBMCs. The V and J genes are TRBV29-1 and TRBJ2-2; TRBD2 is a possible D gene (6 bases). This receptor was taken from a female donor in good health and CMV-seronegative. As DNA, the CDR3 is TGCAGCGTTGTGACCGGGGGCACCGGGGAGCTGTTTTTT. Amino acids: CSVVTGGTGELFF.